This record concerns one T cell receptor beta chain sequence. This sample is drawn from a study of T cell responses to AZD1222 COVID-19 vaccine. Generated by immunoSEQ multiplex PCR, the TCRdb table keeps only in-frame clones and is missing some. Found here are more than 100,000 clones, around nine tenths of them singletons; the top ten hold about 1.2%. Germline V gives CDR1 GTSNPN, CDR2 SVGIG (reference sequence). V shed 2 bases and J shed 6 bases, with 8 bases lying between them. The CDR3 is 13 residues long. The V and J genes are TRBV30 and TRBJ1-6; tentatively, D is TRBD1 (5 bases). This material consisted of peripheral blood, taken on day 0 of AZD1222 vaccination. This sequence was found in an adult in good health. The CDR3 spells CAWSSGFNSPLHF. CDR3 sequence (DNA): TGTGCCTGGAGTTCAGGGTTTAATTCACCCCTCCACTTT.